The 31 T cell receptor beta chains listed next were all sequenced from one sample in a study of cytotoxic CD8 clonotypes in ibrutinib-treated CLL. The table came from immunoSEQ multiplex PCR; TCRdb's copy has only in-frame clones and leaves some out. This sample has some 290,000 clones; approximately 80% occur once, and the top ten carry 5% to 7%. The material was PBMCs, obtained before ibrutinib treatment. Receptors were obtained from a human donor with chronic lymphocytic leukemia.

This clone was seen only once. The chain is built from TRBV27 and TRBJ2-7; D possibly corresponds to TRBD2 (6 bases). The CDR3 runs to 14 residues. V lost 3 bases and J lost 2, with 11 bases in between. Germline V gene sequence: CDR1 MNHEY, CDR2 SMNVEV (reference sequence). The CDR3 DNA reads as TGTGCCAGCAGTTTGGGGGGAGTGGCCTACGAGCAGTACTTC. Translating gives CASSLGGVAYEQYF.

The rearrangement uses TRBV5-4 and TRBJ2-1; maybe TRBD2 (5 bases). The CDR3 totals 15 residues. Between the trimmed V and J ends, which lost 3 bases and 6 bases, there was a span of 16 bases. The V gene's germline CDR1 is SGHNT and CDR2 YYREEE (reference sequence). CDR3: CASSSFGVRGNEQFF. In DNA, the CDR3 is TGTGCCAGCAGCTCTTTCGGAGTCCGGGGCAATGAGCAGTTCTTC.

The genes are TRBV7-9 and TRBJ2-6; D is uncertain. Germline-derived CDR1 and CDR2 are SEHNR and FQNEAQ (reference sequence). The V end was cut by 5 bases, the J end by 4 bases, with 24 bases between. The CDR3 is 19 amino acids. The CDR3 coding sequence is TGTGCCAGCAGCCTCCGACCGACTGGTTGGGCCCGGGGGGCCAACGTCCTGACTTTC. Its translation is CASSLRPTGWARGANVLTF. Based on the CDR3 plus reference TRBV7-9 and TRBJ2-6, the full variable domain is DTGVSQNPRHKITKRGQNVTFRCDPISEHNRLYWYRQTLGQGPEFLTYFQNEAQLEKSRLLSDRFSAERPKGSFSTLEIQRTEQGDSAMYLCASSLRPTGWARGANVLTFGAGSRLTVL.

The CDR3, as DNA: TGCAGCGTTGAAGACGTCGGCCGCTACGAGCAGTACTTC. Encoded protein: CSVEDVGRYEQYF. The chain recombines TRBV29-1 with TRBJ2-7; D gene unclear. The V end lost 0 bases, the J end lost 3 bases, and 9 bases lay between the germline ends. The CDR3 loop spans 13 amino acids. The germline gives CDR1 SQVTM, CDR2 ANQGSEA.

CDR3 nucleotide sequence: TGTGCCAGCAGCCCGGGGGGACGGGTCCAAGAGACCCAGTACTTC. Translation gives CASSPGGRVQETQYF. The J gene is TRBJ2-5, the V gene TRBV28; 7 bases are shared with TRBD2. V was clipped by 6 bases and J by 1 base; unmatched bases: 8. CDR1 MDHEN and CDR2 SYDVKM come from the germline V gene. The CDR3 sequence is 15 residues long. Filled out from reference TRBV28 and TRBJ2-5, the complete variable domain reads DVKVTQSSRYLVKRTGEKVFLECVQDMDHENMFWYRQDPGLGLRLIYFSYDVKMKEKGDIPEGYSVSREKKERFSLILESASTNQTSMYLCASSPGGRVQETQYFGPGTRLLVL.

V gene TRBV6-1 combines with J gene TRBJ2-1, with TRBD2 matching over 10 bases. V dropped 3 bases and J dropped 3; count of bases not matched to a gene: 8. This CDR3 has 17 amino acids. Germline lookup yields CDR1 MNHNS and CDR2 SASEGT. This chain's CDR3 is CASSEMELAGLYNEQFF. CDR3 DNA: TGTGCCAGCAGTGAGATGGAACTAGCGGGACTCTACAATGAGCAGTTCTTC.

This chain connects TRBV6-5 to TRBJ1-4; 8 bases match TRBD1. The J segment lost 9 bases and the V segment lost 5 bases, leaving 11 bases of the junction unmatched. CDR3 length equals 15 residues. Per the germline V gene, CDR1 is MNHEY and CDR2 is SVGAGI. CDR3 in amino acids: CASSPLPGQGQKLFF. CDR3 sequence (DNA): TGTGCCAGCAGTCCGCTCCCTGGACAGGGTCAAAAACTGTTTTTT.

This chain joins TRBV5-1 and TRBJ2-3, with unresolved D. Trimming took 2 bases from V and 5 from J, leaving 9 bases between them. The CDR3 consists of 13 residues. CDR1 and CDR2 from the germline V gene are SGHRS and YFSETQ. CDR3 nucleotide sequence: TGCGCCAGCAGCTTCGGTCCGGGAGATACGCAGTATTTT. Its protein product is CASSFGPGDTQYF.

The rearrangement links TRBV7-7 to TRBJ2-2; D remains ambiguous. The CDR3 runs to 15 residues. V gave up 1 base and J gave up 0 bases, with 6 bases separating them. Germline CDR1 is SSHAT and CDR2 is FNYEAQ (reference sequence). The CDR3, as DNA: TGTGCCAGCAGCTTAGGGCGTACGAACACCGGGGAGCTGTTTTTT. Protein product: CASSLGRTNTGELFF. Supplemented by reference TRBV7-7 and TRBJ2-2, the full variable domain reads GAGVSQSPRYKVTKRGQDVTLRCDPISSHATLYWYQQALGQGPEFLTYFNYEAQPDKSGLPSDRFSAERPEGSISTLTIQRTEQRDSAMYRCASSLGRTNTGELFFGEGSRLTVL.

This clone was recorded many times. The chain uses TRBV5-1 and TRBJ1-2; unclear D gene. V was cut by 1 base and J by 2 bases, with 9 bases left in between. CDR3 size: 14 residues. Germline V lookup: CDR1 SGHRS, CDR2 YFSETQ. The CDR3 reads CASSLRSSNYGYTF. In DNA, the CDR3 is TGCGCCAGCAGCTTGAGGTCATCGAACTATGGCTACACCTTC.

This chain connects TRBV7-9 to TRBJ1-5; D gene ambiguous. The CDR3 is 13 amino acids. CDR1 and CDR2 (germline): SEHNR, FQNEAQ (reference sequence). V was shortened by 2 bases and J by 4 bases, with 6 bases between the two germline ends. The CDR3 DNA sequence: TGTGCCAGCAGCTTATCTGGGAATCAGCCCCAGCATTTT. Translated, it gives CASSLSGNQPQHF.

The V and J genes are TRBV5-6 and TRBJ2-1, with 9 bases that match TRBD2. CDR3 size: 15 residues. Germline trimming cut 4 bases from V and 3 bases from J; bases unmatched to any gene: 5. CDR1 and CDR2 (germline): SGHDT, YYEEEE. The CDR3 spells CASSLSGRYYNEQFF. CDR3 bases: TGTGCCAGCAGCCTTAGCGGGAGATACTACAATGAGCAGTTCTTC.

V gene TRBV30 combines with J gene TRBJ2-3; D might be TRBD2 (6 bases). The CDR3 has 15 residues. Germline V gene data show CDR1 as GTSNPN and CDR2 as SVGIG (reference sequence). V was trimmed by 0 bases and J by 3 bases, leaving 13 bases between them. CDR3: CAWSVDGSLTDTQYF. CDR3 coding DNA: TGTGCCTGGAGTGTGGACGGGAGTTTGACAGATACGCAGTATTTT.

V is TRBV28 and J is TRBJ2-3; 7 bases match TRBD2. This CDR3 has 13 residues. J lost 3 bases, V lost 5 bases, and 2 bases had no gene match. Germline values: CDR1 MDHEN, CDR2 SYDVKM. The CDR3 is CASSGGGTDTQYF. The CDR3 DNA reads as TGTGCCAGCAGTGGCGGGGGAACAGATACGCAGTATTTT.

CDR3 protein: CASSFSSGRAGSYNEQFF. In DNA, the CDR3 is TGCGCCAGCAGCTTCTCCAGCGGGAGGGCCGGCTCCTACAATGAGCAGTTCTTC. The chain has TRBV5-1 and TRBJ2-1, with 10 bases that match TRBD2. The CDR3 length is 18 residues. CDR1 and CDR2 (germline): SGHRS, YFSETQ. V gave up 2 bases and J gave up 0 bases; unmatched junction bases: 8.

The rearrangement links TRBV27 to TRBJ1-5, with 9 bases matching TRBD1. The trim removed 6 bases at V and 6 bases at J, leaving 15 bases unmatched. Germline-derived CDR1 and CDR2 are MNHEY and SMNVEV (reference sequence). The CDR3 runs 17 residues. The CDR3 sequence is CASRAGTGSVGGQPQHF. The CDR3 nucleotides read TGTGCCAGCAGGGCCGGGACAGGGTCTGTCGGGGGTCAGCCCCAGCATTTT.

The rearrangement joins TRBV18 to TRBJ2-1; weak D call: TRBD2 (5 bases). V lost 2 bases and J 10 bases, leaving 6 bases between the germline ends. This CDR3 is 11 amino acids long. CDR1 KGHSH and CDR2 LQKENI come from the germline V gene. The CDR3 coding sequence is TGTGCCAGCTCACCAAGGGAGGAGCAGTTCTTC. Translating gives CASSPREEQFF.

V and J are TRBV27 and TRBJ1-1; perhaps TRBD1 as D (5 bases). Per germline, CDR1 MNHEY and CDR2 SMNVEV (reference sequence). Trimming took off 0 bases at V and 0 bases at J, with 8 bases between the two ends. There are 15 residues in the CDR3. The CDR3 nucleotides are TGTGCCAGCAGTTTATCGGTGGGGGTGAACACTGAAGCTTTCTTT. It yields the protein CASSLSVGVNTEAFF.

The rearrangement joins TRBV5-6 to TRBJ2-7, with TRBD2 identical over 9 bases. CDR1 is SGHDT, CDR2 YYEEEE, per germline. V lost 1 base, J lost 4 bases, and 9 bases stayed unmatched. CDR3 length: 16 amino acids. CDR3 nucleotides: TGTGCCAGCAGCTTGATGTGGCGGCGGGAGGGGTACGAGCAGTACTTC. Protein sequence: CASSLMWRREGYEQYF.

The chain combines TRBV5-3 with TRBJ2-3, with 12 bases lining up with TRBD2. TRBV5-3 is an ORF; its function is uncertain. The CDR3 runs to 15 residues. J gave up 4 bases and V 4 bases, and 4 bases lay outside the gene matches. As DNA, the CDR3 is TGTGCCAGAAGCCGACTAGCGGGAGTGGCAGATACGCAGTATTTT. Translating it yields CARSRLAGVADTQYF.

This rearrangement joins TRBV29-1 to TRBJ2-3; TRBD1 matches 11 bases. CDR1 is SQVTM, CDR2 ANQGSEA, per germline. The CDR3 sequence is 14 residues long. The J segment lost 2 bases and the V segment lost 8 bases, leaving 6 bases of the junction unmatched. For the CDR3, the DNA is TGCAGCACTGGACAGGGGGCGGTCACAGATACGCAGTATTTT. Amino acids: CSTGQGAVTDTQYF.

The count of this clone is one. This rearrangement joins TRBV21-1 to TRBJ1-4. TRBV21-1 is termed a pseudogene. The CDR3 runs 13 residues. The CDR3 loop reads CASSSGDLEKLFF. The CDR3 nucleotides are TGTGCCAGCAGCTCCGGGGACCTCGAAAAACTGTTTTTT.

This sequence joins TRBV9 and TRBJ1-2; 8 bases align to TRBD1. The CDR3 runs 18 residues. CDR1 and CDR2 from the germline V gene are SGDLS and YYNGEE. After removal of 0 bases from V and 3 bases from J, the junction contained 13 bases not matched to a gene. The CDR3 nucleotides are TGTGCCAGCAGCGTAGCTCGGGCAGGGGGCGCCCCCGACTATGGCTACACCTTC. Its translation: CASSVARAGGAPDYGYTF.

The chain is built from TRBV7-6 and TRBJ1-1; no definite D call. CDR3 length: 12 residues. Per germline, CDR1 SGHVS and CDR2 FNYEAQ. V lost 4 bases, J lost 0 bases, and 3 bases lay in between. For the CDR3, the DNA is TGTGCCAGCAGCTCAATGAACACTGAAGCTTTCTTT. Translated, it gives CASSSMNTEAFF.

The chain joins TRBV29-1 to TRBJ2-5; D is unresolved. Germline CDR1 reads SQVTM; CDR2 reads ANQGSEA. V was cut by 2 bases and J by 0 bases, with 4 bases left in between. The length of the CDR3 is 12 residues. The CDR3 loop reads CSVEFNQETQYF. The CDR3 coding sequence is TGCAGCGTTGAATTCAACCAAGAGACCCAGTACTTC.

This rearrangement joins TRBV5-6 to TRBJ2-3; 14 bases fit TRBD2. This CDR3 is 17 amino acids long. Germline assignment: CDR1 SGHDT and CDR2 YYEEEE. V lost 2 bases to trimming and J lost 4 bases; unmatched junction nucleotides: 6. DNA for the CDR3: TGTGCCAGCAGCTTAACGGGACTAGCGGGAGTTCCAGATACGCAGTATTTT. Its protein product is CASSLTGLAGVPDTQYF.

This rearrangement joins TRBV11-1 to TRBJ1-2, with a weak D call TRBD1 (6 bases). Per germline, CDR1 SGHAT and CDR2 FQDESV (reference sequence). Trimming removed 8 bases from V and 6 bases from J, with 13 bases in between. CDR3 size: 12 residues. The CDR3 nucleotides are TGTGCCAGCTTCCGGACAGACCATGGCTACACCTTC. Translation gives CASFRTDHGYTF.

This clone was seen only a few times. The chain employs TRBV6-1 and TRBJ2-1; D may be TRBD2 (6 bases). V was trimmed by 3 bases and J by 5 bases, leaving 11 bases between them. In germline, CDR1 is MNHNS, CDR2 SASEGT. The CDR3 consists of 14 residues. The chain's CDR3 is CASSDGGTNNEQFF. In DNA form, the CDR3 reads TGTGCCAGCAGTGACGGGGGAACAAACAATGAGCAGTTCTTC.

The genes are TRBV28 and TRBJ2-7, with 7 bases aligning to TRBD2. The CDR3 spans 15 residues. Germline assignment: CDR1 MDHEN and CDR2 SYDVKM. The V gene end was trimmed by 6 bases and the J gene end by 0 bases; junction bases not matched to a gene: 8. The CDR3 DNA follows: TGTGCCAGCAGCTCCGCCGGGGGGAGCTCCTACGAGCAGTACTTC. Residues: CASSSAGGSSYEQYF. Looking up the rest from reference TRBV28 and TRBJ2-7 gives the full variable domain: DVKVTQSSRYLVKRTGEKVFLECVQDMDHENMFWYRQDPGLGLRLIYFSYDVKMKEKGDIPEGYSVSREKKERFSLILESASTNQTSMYLCASSSAGGSSYEQYFGPGTRLTVT.

J is TRBJ2-3 and V is TRBV7-2, with D perhaps TRBD2 (6 bases). The germline V and J ends were trimmed by 5 bases and 4 bases, with 19 bases remaining between them. Germline V CDR1 and CDR2: SGHTA, FQGNSA. CDR3 length equals 16 residues. CDR3 residues: CASSPPAGLHADTQYF. CDR3 DNA sequence: TGTGCCAGCAGCCCCCCCGCGGGGCTTCACGCAGATACGCAGTATTTT.

The CDR3 DNA reads TGCAGCGCTCTTACAGAGCGCATGAACACTGAAGCTTTCTTT. This codes for CSALTERMNTEAFF. The chain joins TRBV29-1 to TRBJ1-1; D unclear. The CDR3 loop spans 14 amino acids. Looked up from germline, CDR1 is SQVTM and CDR2 is ANQGSEA. Trimming removed 7 bases from V and 0 bases from J, with 15 bases in between.